This T cell receptor beta chain was found in a study of response to subunit inactivated influenza vaccine. Study findings and constraints: Authors proposed each seasonal influenza vaccination draws in few new T cells.

CDR3 length equals 15 residues. Between the trimmed V and J ends, which lost 5 bases and 7 bases, there was a span of 18 bases. Germline-derived CDR1 and CDR2 are LGHDT and YNNKEL (reference sequence). In the case of this clonotype: Antigen unknown.

TCRdb ran MiXCR on the RT-PCR reads and lists one entry per CDR3 protein. This table holds hundreds of thousands of distinct CDR3 sequences, approximately 15% found once. The chain combines TRBV3-1 with TRBJ1-5, with a weak D call TRBD1 (5 bases). The sequencing here drew on PBMCs from blood, taken around 15 days before vaccination. The receptor's source is a man aged 45 to 65 who received an inactivated influenza vaccine. This CDR3 is CASSWDVRRRQPQHF. The CDR3 nucleotides read TGTGCCAGCAGCTGGGACGTTCGCCGACGGCAGCCCCAGCATTTT.